The 8 T cell receptor beta chains below were found in one sample sequenced in a study of T cells after yellow fever vaccination (dated by TCRdb to between 2018 and 2021). Taken with the paper, the label for treatment or condition translates to: live attenuated yellow fever vaccine strain. The library was made by 5' RACE. This sample was sequenced with an Illumina HiSeq 2500. Starting from the raw public reads, TCRdb applied fastp trimming at Q25, assembled clones with MiXCR and retained in-frame beta chains. Each record represents a unique CDR3 protein, reported with the most common genes and DNA among its rows. The sample profile shows 500,000 to 650,000 distinct CDR3 sequences; 17% of them were found once. The ten top clones hold roughly 17% of the sample. Sequences were derived from PBMCs, sampled 5 days after the first yellow fever vaccination. These receptors were obtained from a man younger than 35 who received the YFV17D yellow fever vaccine.

This clonotype was observed many times. The V gene is TRBV4-3, the J gene TRBJ1-4; 8 bases are shared with TRBD1. The V gene end was trimmed by 1 base and the J gene end by 3 bases; junction bases not matched to a gene: 4. The CDR3 has 16 residues. Germline CDR1 and CDR2: LGHNA and YSLEER. CDR3 DNA sequence: TGCGCCAGCAGCCAAGCTCAGGGGGCGGCTAATGAAAAACTGTTTTTT. This encodes CASSQAQGAANEKLFF.

Only a few counts were recorded for this clonotype. The chain recombines TRBV12-3 or TRBV12-4 with TRBJ2-7; D possibly matches TRBD1 or TRBD2 (5 bases each). Trimming shortened V by 5 bases and J by 3 bases, and 14 bases separated the two germline ends. The CDR3 has 14 amino acids. The CDR3 nucleotides read TGTGCCAGCAGTGCCGGGACGGCGTTCTACGAGCAGTACTTC. Amino acids: CASSAGTAFYEQYF.

The CDR3 DNA sequence: TGTGCCAGCAGCCCGCCATCAGGGGTTAGAGGCGGGGAGCTGTTTTTT. It is translated as CASSPPSGVRGGELFF. This chain connects TRBV7-9 to TRBJ2-2, with a tentative D call TRBD1 (6 bases). This CDR3 is 16 amino acids long. Germline CDR1 is SEHNR and CDR2 is FQNEAQ (reference sequence). The V end lost 5 bases, the J end lost 7 bases, and 20 bases lay between the germline ends.

This clonotype occurred a few times. The chain couples TRBV24-1 to TRBJ2-2, with TRBD1 identical over 8 bases. CDR3 length equals 17 residues. Germline trimming cut 3 bases from V and 4 bases from J; bases unmatched to any gene: 9. Germline lookup yields CDR1 KGHDR and CDR2 SFDVKD. This CDR3 reads CATSDPGTGDATGELFF. The CDR3 nucleotides are TGTGCCACCAGTGATCCCGGGACAGGTGACGCCACCGGGGAGCTGTTTTTT.

The chain is built from TRBV12-3 or TRBV12-4 and TRBJ2-5; D may be TRBD1 (5 bases). V was pared by 5 bases and J by 2 bases, with 9 bases between. The CDR3 covers 13 residues. The CDR3: CASSGALQETQYF. Written as DNA, the CDR3 is TGTGCCAGCAGTGGGGCCTTACAAGAGACCCAGTACTTC.

In its sample, this clonotype was seen a few times. The chain joins TRBV10-3 to TRBJ1-5; D is unclear. The CDR3 extends over 14 amino acids. Germline CDR1 and CDR2: ENHRY and SYGVKD. Trimming pared 4 bases from V and 0 bases from J, leaving 7 bases between. The CDR3 sequence: CAISGINSNQPQHF. CDR3 bases: TGTGCCATCAGTGGCATAAATAGCAATCAGCCCCAGCATTTT.

V gene TRBV5-1 combines with J gene TRBJ1-4; D is ambiguous. Trimming took 4 bases from V and 3 from J, leaving 13 bases between them. The germline V gene encodes CDR1 SGHRS and CDR2 YFSETQ. The CDR3 is 15 residues long. The CDR3 loop reads CASSPARYSNEKLFF. The CDR3 DNA sequence: TGCGCCAGCAGCCCGGCCCGGTACTCTAATGAAAAACTGTTTTTT.

There are a few counts of this clonotype. The chain uses TRBV20-1 and TRBJ2-3, with D perhaps TRBD1 or TRBD2 (5 bases each). Germline assignment: CDR1 DFQATT and CDR2 SNEGSKA (reference sequence). The CDR3 consists of 15 residues. Trimming pared 6 bases from V and 4 bases from J, leaving 20 bases between. CDR3 loop: CSATGTQEQPDTQYF. The CDR3 DNA reads as TGCAGTGCCACTGGGACCCAAGAACAACCAGATACGCAGTATTTT.